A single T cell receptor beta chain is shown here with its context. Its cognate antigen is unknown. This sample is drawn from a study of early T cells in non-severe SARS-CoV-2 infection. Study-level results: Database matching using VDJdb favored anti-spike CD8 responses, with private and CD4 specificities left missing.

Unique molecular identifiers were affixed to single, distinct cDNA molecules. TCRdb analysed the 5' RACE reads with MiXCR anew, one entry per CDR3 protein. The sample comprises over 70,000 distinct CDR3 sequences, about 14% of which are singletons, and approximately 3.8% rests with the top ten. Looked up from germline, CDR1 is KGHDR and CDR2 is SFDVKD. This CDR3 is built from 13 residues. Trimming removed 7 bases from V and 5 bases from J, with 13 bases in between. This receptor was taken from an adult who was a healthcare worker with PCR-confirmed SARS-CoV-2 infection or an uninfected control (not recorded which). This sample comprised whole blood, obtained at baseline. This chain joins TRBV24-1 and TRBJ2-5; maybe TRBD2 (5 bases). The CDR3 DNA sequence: TGTGCCACCAGCTATCCTGGCGGGGAGACCCAGTACTTC. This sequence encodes CATSYPGGETQYF.